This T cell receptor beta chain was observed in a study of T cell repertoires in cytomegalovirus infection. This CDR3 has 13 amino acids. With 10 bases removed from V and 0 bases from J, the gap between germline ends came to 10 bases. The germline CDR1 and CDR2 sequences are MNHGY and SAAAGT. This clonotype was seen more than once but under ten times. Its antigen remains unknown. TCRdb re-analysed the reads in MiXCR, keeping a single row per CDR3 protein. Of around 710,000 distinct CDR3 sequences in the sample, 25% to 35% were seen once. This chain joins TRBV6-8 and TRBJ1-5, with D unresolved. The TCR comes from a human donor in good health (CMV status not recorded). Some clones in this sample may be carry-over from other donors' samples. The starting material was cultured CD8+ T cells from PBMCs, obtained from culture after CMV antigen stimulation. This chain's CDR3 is CATGKYSNQPQHF. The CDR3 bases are TGTGCCACGGGGAAGTATAGCAATCAGCCCCAGCATTTT.